The source of this T cell receptor beta chain is a study of blood T cell repertoires in COVID-19. As for the study in general: The United States, Italy and Spain were the sources of the acute and convalescent COVID-19 samples.

Looked up from germline, CDR1 is SGHDN and CDR2 is FVKESK. Trimming left V 4 bases short and J 0 bases short, with 8 bases between. This CDR3 contains 14 residues. Using immunoSEQ multiplex PCR, the repertoire was profiled, and TCRdb retains in-frame clones only, with some absent. The data show 150,000 to 170,000 clones, with 76% seen just once and about 4% held by the top ten. V gene TRBV14 combines with J gene TRBJ2-3, with D hard to call. This TCR derives from a woman over 75 with acute or convalescent COVID-19. What was sequenced was peripheral blood. This chain's CDR3 is CASSPMSSTDTQYF. CDR3 sequence (DNA): TGTGCCAGCAGCCCTATGTCTAGCACAGATACGCAGTATTTT.